The 31 T cell receptor beta chains below were found in one sample sequenced in a study of cytomegalovirus exposure and HLA in healthy donors. A multiplex PCR was run with 60 Vbeta primers and 13 Jbeta primers. The repertoire was sequenced with immunoSEQ multiplex PCR; TCRdb's copy has only in-frame clones and lacks some. This repertoire shows a few hundred thousand clones, around 83% found once; its top ten account for roughly 1.5%. The specimen was PBMCs. These receptors were taken from a girl aged 10 to 17 in good health and CMV-seronegative.

The V gene is TRBV30, the J gene TRBJ2-5; 10 bases map to TRBD2. The J segment lost 5 bases and the V segment lost 3 bases, leaving 12 bases of the junction unmatched. Germline CDR1 GTSNPN, CDR2 SVGIG (reference sequence). This CDR3 has 16 residues. The CDR3 here is CAWRTSGGAWGETQYF. For the CDR3, the DNA is TGTGCCTGGAGAACCAGCGGGGGGGCTTGGGGTGAGACCCAGTACTTC.

The chain employs TRBV6-4 and TRBJ2-1; the D is unclear. The germline gives CDR1 MRHNA, CDR2 SNTAGT. This CDR3 spans 17 amino acids. The V gene lost 5 bases and the J gene lost 2 bases, with 19 bases spanning the gap. The DNA of the CDR3 is TGTGCCAGCAGTCCCCTTCCGGGTAGCTCCCCCTACAATGAGCAGTTCTTC. Translated, it gives CASSPLPGSSPYNEQFF.

The V gene is TRBV28, the J gene TRBJ2-6; 7 nucleotides align to TRBD1. The V gene's germline CDR1 is MDHEN and CDR2 SYDVKM. Losses at the gene ends were 6 bases for V and 0 bases for J; bases not matched to a gene: 2. The CDR3 extends over 15 amino acids. CDR3 nucleotide sequence: TGTGCCAGCAGCCGACAGGGCTCTGGGGCCAACGTCCTGACTTTC. As protein: CASSRQGSGANVLTF.

This clone came up a few times. This chain connects TRBV5-1 to TRBJ2-7; 7 bases are shared with TRBD2. Germline V lookup: CDR1 SGHRS, CDR2 YFSETQ. Trimming at V came to 1 base and at J to 1 base, leaving 5 bases not matched to a gene. This CDR3 is 15 amino acids long. The DNA of the CDR3 is TGCGCCAGCAGCTTGAGTAGCGGGCCTTCCTACGAGCAGTACTTC. It specifies CASSLSSGPSYEQYF. The variable domain in full, with the rest retrieved from reference TRBV5-1 and TRBJ2-7, is KAGVTQTPRYLIKTRGQQVTLSCSPISGHRSVSWYQQTPGQGLQFLFEYFSETQRNKGNFPGRFSGRQFSNSRSEMNVSTLELGDSALYLCASSLSSGPSYEQYFGPGTRLTVT.

This sequence joins TRBV7-2 and TRBJ1-5; the D gene is possibly TRBD1 (6 bases). Trimming removed 2 bases from V and 4 bases from J, with 9 bases in between. Germline CDR1 SGHTA, CDR2 FQGNSA. The CDR3 extends over 14 amino acids. The CDR3 loop is CASSLKGGNQPQHF. Written as DNA, the CDR3 is TGTGCCAGCAGCTTAAAGGGGGGGAATCAGCCCCAGCATTTT.

The gene calls are TRBV7-2 and TRBJ2-7; maybe TRBD1 (5 bases). V lost 1 base and J lost 2, with 9 bases in between. This CDR3 spans 14 amino acids. CDR1 is SGHTA, CDR2 FQGNSA, per germline. In nucleotides, the CDR3 is TGTGCCAGCAGCTTAGATAGGGGCACCTACGAGCAGTACTTC. It is translated as CASSLDRGTYEQYF.

V usage is TRBV6-1 and J usage is TRBJ2-2; D is uncertain. Trimming cost V 3 bases and J 2 bases, with 7 bases left between them. Germline values: CDR1 MNHNS, CDR2 SASEGT. There are 14 residues in the CDR3. CDR3 DNA: TGTGCCAGCAGTGATGTCTACAACACCGGGGAGCTGTTTTTT. Amino acids: CASSDVYNTGELFF.

The table lists this clone with a few counts. The chain carries TRBV7-9 and TRBJ2-6; D gene ambiguous. The CDR3 contains 16 residues. Germline CDR1 is SEHNR and CDR2 is FQNEAQ (reference sequence). V gave up 10 bases and J gave up 1 base, with 17 bases separating them. Here the CDR3 DNA reads TGTGCCATGCCGAAAGTGAGCTCTTCTGGGGCCAACGTCCTGACTTTC. Translating it yields CAMPKVSSSGANVLTF.

The chain uses TRBV19 and TRBJ1-2; D is perhaps TRBD1 (5 bases). Germline V gene lookup returns CDR1 LNHDA and CDR2 SQIVND (reference sequence). Trimming stripped 3 bases from V and 10 bases from J, with 15 bases between. The CDR3 length is 13 residues. The CDR3 coding sequence is TGTGCCAGTAGTATCCACGATACAGGTCCCTACACCTTC. This encodes CASSIHDTGPYTF.

In its sample, this clone was seen once. The chain has TRBV9 and TRBJ1-1; the match to TRBD1 covers 7 bases. Germline V CDR1 and CDR2: SGDLS, YYNGEE. There are 15 residues in the CDR3. V shed 4 bases and J 2 bases; nucleotides not matched to a gene: 8. In DNA, the CDR3 is TGTGCCAGCAGCCCAGGGGGAACACCAAACACTGAAGCTTTCTTT. It yields the protein CASSPGGTPNTEAFF.

This chain links TRBV18 with TRBJ1-2; D is unclear. V was shortened by 3 bases and J by 6 bases, with 17 bases between the two germline ends. Germline lookup yields CDR1 KGHSH and CDR2 LQKENI. This CDR3 has 15 residues. The CDR3 loop is CASSPVGQVINGYTF. The CDR3, as DNA: TGTGCCAGCTCACCGGTTGGGCAGGTGATTAATGGCTACACCTTC.

The chain employs TRBV29-1 and TRBJ2-1; TRBD2 aligns across 11 bases. Unmatched junction bases numbered 10, after V lost 6 bases and J lost 0 bases. From germline, CDR1 is SQVTM and CDR2 ANQGSEA. The CDR3 sequence is 17 residues long. CDR3 protein: CSVPPGLADDSYNEQFF. The CDR3 DNA reads as TGCAGCGTCCCCCCGGGACTAGCGGATGACTCCTACAATGAGCAGTTCTTC.

This clone has just one count. V is TRBV28 and J is TRBJ2-2, with 10 bases fitting TRBD1. CDR3 length equals 15 residues. V was clipped by 3 bases and J by 5 bases; unmatched bases: 3. The germline V gene has CDR1 MDHEN and CDR2 SYDVKM. CDR3 sequence: CASSFSGQGTGELFF. CDR3 bases: TGTGCCAGCAGTTTTTCGGGACAGGGGACCGGGGAGCTGTTTTTT.

This chain joins TRBV30 and TRBJ2-7, with 7 positions matching TRBD1. Unmatched junction bases numbered 5, after V lost 3 bases and J lost 3 bases. The CDR3 sequence is 13 residues long. Germline loops: CDR1 GTSNPN, CDR2 SVGIG (reference sequence). CDR3 nucleotides: TGTGCCTGGAGATTCCGGGACAGCTACGAGCAGTACTTC. Protein: CAWRFRDSYEQYF. The complete variable domain, with remaining parts taken from reference TRBV30 and TRBJ2-7, reads SQTIHQWPATLVQPVGSPLSLECTVEGTSNPNLYWYRQAAGRGLQLLFYSVGIGQISSEVPQNLSASRPQDRQFILSSKKLLLSDSGFYLCAWRFRDSYEQYFGPGTRLTVT.

The chain carries TRBV9 and TRBJ2-1, with TRBD1 matching 9 bases. V shed 3 bases and J 2 bases; nucleotides not matched to a gene: 3. The CDR3 totals 15 residues. CDR1 and CDR2 from the germline V gene are SGDLS and YYNGEE. In DNA, the CDR3 is TGTGCCAGCAGCGCCGGGACAGGGACCTACAATGAGCAGTTCTTC. Translating it yields CASSAGTGTYNEQFF.

The rearrangement joins TRBV4-1 to TRBJ2-1; 10 positions agree with TRBD2. The CDR3 consists of 18 residues. The V gene's germline CDR1 is MGHRA and CDR2 YSYEKL. J gave up 3 bases and V 0 bases, and 8 bases lay outside the gene matches. The CDR3, as DNA: TGCGCCAGCAGCCAAGATCGGGCTAGCGGGAGTCTCTACAATGAGCAGTTCTTC. It is translated as CASSQDRASGSLYNEQFF.

In this sample, this clone turned up once. This chain uses TRBV30 with TRBJ2-7; 14 bases match TRBD2. V shed 5 bases and J 4 bases; nucleotides not matched to a gene: 4. The CDR3 runs 14 residues. Germline V gene sequence: CDR1 GTSNPN, CDR2 SVGIG (reference sequence). Here the CDR3 reads CAWQRLAGGYEQYF. CDR3 sequence (DNA): TGTGCCTGGCAGAGACTAGCGGGGGGGTACGAGCAGTACTTC.

The V call is TRBV5-1, the J call TRBJ1-6; 8 bases agree with TRBD1. The CDR3 covers 15 residues. V shed 2 bases, J shed 7 bases, and the junction held 5 bases outside the gene matches. Germline values: CDR1 SGHRS, CDR2 YFSETQ. The CDR3 DNA follows: TGCGCCAGCAGCTTTTCGACAGGGGAAAATTCACCCCTCCACTTT. It codes for CASSFSTGENSPLHF.

This clone was picked up a small number of times. The genes are TRBV7-9 and TRBJ2-1; 7 bases map to TRBD1. The germline CDR1 and CDR2 sequences are SEHNR and FQNEAQ (reference sequence). The CDR3 has 15 residues. Unmatched junction bases numbered 14, after V lost 6 bases and J lost 9 bases. The CDR3 DNA reads as TGTGCCAGCAGGCGCAGACAGGGCGCCGTCATTGAGCAGTTCTTC. Protein: CASRRRQGAVIEQFF.

The chain is built from TRBV2 and TRBJ2-5, with D possibly being TRBD1 (6 bases). Looked up from germline, CDR1 is SNHLY and CDR2 is FYNNEI. The V and J ends lost 11 bases and 5 bases respectively, with 15 bases between them. The length of the CDR3 is 12 residues. CDR3 nucleotide sequence: TGTGCCCAAAGAGAGGGGGACGAGACCCAGTACTTC. Translation gives CAQREGDETQYF.

DNA for the CDR3: TGTGCCAGCAGTGGAGGACAGGGAGGAAGAAACACCATATATTTT. It encodes CASSGGQGGRNTIYF. The rearrangement joins TRBV2 to TRBJ1-3, with TRBD1 identical over 8 bases. Germline V gene lookup returns CDR1 SNHLY and CDR2 FYNNEI. This CDR3 contains 15 residues. Trimming at V came to 4 bases and at J to 5 bases, leaving 7 bases not matched to a gene.

This clone was counted a few times. This CDR3 reads CASSLGGLSSYNSPLHF. In DNA, the CDR3 is TGTGCCAGCAGCCTAGGAGGCCTAAGCTCCTATAATTCACCCCTCCACTTT. The V gene is TRBV7-8, the J gene TRBJ1-6; D unclear. The CDR3 has 17 amino acids. V shed 5 bases and J shed 0 bases, with 14 bases lying between them. Germline-derived CDR1 and CDR2 are SGHVS and FQNEAQ.

The V call is TRBV7-3, the J call TRBJ2-1; 7 bases are shared with TRBD2. Per the germline V gene, CDR1 is SGHTA and CDR2 is FQGTGA. This CDR3 has 14 amino acids. V lost 1 base and J lost 9; bases outside the gene matches: 6. The CDR3 DNA reads TGTGCCAGCAGCTTAATCGGCGGGGGTGGTGAGCAGTTCTTC. Its protein product is CASSLIGGGGEQFF. Together with reference TRBV7-3 and TRBJ2-1, the CDR3 gives the full variable domain: GAGVSQTPSNKVTEKGKYVELRCDPISGHTALYWYRQSLGQGPEFLIYFQGTGAADDSGLPNDRFFAVRPEGSVSTLKIQRTERGDSAVYLCASSLIGGGGEQFFGPGTRLTVL.

The V and J genes are TRBV7-3 and TRBJ2-3; 9 nucleotides agree with TRBD2. V trimming: 0 bases; J trimming: 3 bases; junction bases outside the gene matches: 10. Per germline, CDR1 SGHTA and CDR2 FQGTGA. The CDR3 has 18 amino acids. The CDR3 region is CASSLTPLLAGMTDTQYF. In nucleotides, the CDR3 is TGTGCCAGCAGCTTAACCCCATTGCTAGCGGGAATGACAGATACGCAGTATTTT.

The rearrangement uses TRBV5-4 and TRBJ1-1; 8 bases fit TRBD1. CDR1 SGHNT and CDR2 YYREEE come from the germline V gene (reference sequence). Trimming cost V 2 bases and J 5 bases; bases outside gene matches: 20. The CDR3 loop spans 19 amino acids. CDR3 protein: CASSLSLLRQGKTGTEAFF. The CDR3 DNA reads as TGTGCCAGCAGCTTAAGCCTCCTAAGACAGGGGAAGACGGGGACTGAAGCTTTCTTT.

The genes are TRBV4-1 and TRBJ1-5; no reliable D call. V was cut by 2 bases and J by 4 bases, with 9 bases left in between. CDR1 is MGHRA and CDR2 is YSYEKL in the germline V gene. This CDR3 comprises 14 residues. The CDR3 DNA follows: TGCGCCAGCAGCCAATCATACATGAATCAGCCCCAGCATTTT. It specifies CASSQSYMNQPQHF.

V is TRBV11-3 and J is TRBJ1-1, with D perhaps TRBD1 (5 bases). This CDR3 contains 13 residues. Trimming removed 5 bases from V and 5 bases from J, with 12 bases in between. Germline lookup yields CDR1 SGHNT and CDR2 YENEEA. The CDR3 coding sequence is TGTGCCAGCAGCACGGAGGGACGGACTGAAGCTTTCTTT. Amino acid sequence: CASSTEGRTEAFF.

V is TRBV11-2 and J is TRBJ2-3, with TRBD2 identical over 10 bases. Germline trimming cut 2 bases from V and 3 bases from J; bases unmatched to any gene: 5. In germline, CDR1 is SGHAT, CDR2 FQNNGV. The CDR3 sequence is 16 residues long. The DNA for the CDR3 is TGTGCCAGCAGCTTACGCCCAGCGGGAGGGACAGATACGCAGTATTTT. It is translated as CASSLRPAGGTDTQYF.

The J gene is TRBJ1-5, the V gene TRBV5-1; TRBD1 matches 12 bases. The germline V gene encodes CDR1 SGHRS and CDR2 YFSETQ. The junction had 6 bases not matched to a gene; V was cut back by 5 bases and J by 3 bases. The CDR3 loop spans 16 amino acids. This chain's CDR3 is CASSSGTGGVNQPQHF. Here the CDR3 DNA reads TGCGCCAGCAGTTCCGGGACAGGGGGCGTCAATCAGCCCCAGCATTTT.

This clone was recorded a few times. V is TRBV5-6 and J is TRBJ2-3; possible D gene TRBD1, 5 bases. CDR3 length: 14 amino acids. Deletions cut 0 bases from V and 8 bases from J, with 13 bases between. Germline V gives CDR1 SGHDT, CDR2 YYEEEE. The CDR3 region is CASSLGTPTGTQYF. The CDR3 nucleotides are TGTGCCAGCAGCTTGGGGACACCTACGGGTACGCAGTATTTT.

As DNA, the CDR3 is TGCGCCAGCAGCTCACGGGACAGGGCTAACTATGGCTACACCTTC. Protein sequence: CASSSRDRANYGYTF. The chain couples TRBV5-1 to TRBJ1-2; TRBD1 agrees at 9 bases. Trimming removed 3 bases from V and 0 bases from J; junction bases left unmatched: 3. CDR1 and CDR2 (germline): SGHRS, YFSETQ. The CDR3 covers 15 residues.